The source of this T cell receptor (beta chain) is a study of shared clonotypes between healthy human individuals. Findings and limits, study-wide: Unshared clonotypes carried lower generation probabilities than those common to all four donors.

Every subset's genomic DNA went evenly onto several immunoSEQ plates. Sequencing used immunoSEQ multiplex PCR; TCRdb keeps in-frame clones, though not all of them. The table lists about 2 million clones, roughly 94% of them singletons, with 1% to 1.3% in the top ten. CDR1 SGHNT and CDR2 YENEEA come from the germline V gene. CDR3 length equals 17 residues. V shed 1 base and J shed 0 bases, with 12 bases lying between them. On this clone: Antigen specificity is unknown.

Terminally differentiated effector memory CD45RA+ cells were left out of the naive CD8 fraction, which was CD45RO-negative and positively selected for CCR7. The sequenced sample was naive CD8+ T cells sorted from blood. The chain joins TRBV11-3 to TRBJ2-2; D is uncertain. The TCR sequence derives from a man younger than 30 in good health. In nucleotides, the CDR3 is TGTGCCAGCAGCTTAGGGTCGGGCGCCCCGAACACCGGGGAGCTGTTTTTT. It translates to CASSLGSGAPNTGELFF.